The rows below give T cell receptor beta chains drawn from one sample of a study of identical twins. TCRdb re-analysed the 5' RACE reads in MiXCR, keeping a single row per CDR3 protein. The sample yields hundreds of thousands of distinct CDR3 sequences, about 8.9% seen once. These data were likewise used in another study, on yellow fever vaccine responses in identical twins.

Specimen: memory (CD45RO+) T cells sorted from blood. The receptors were sampled from a woman between 18 and 30 years old in good health. The CDR3 runs from the conserved cysteine through the conserved F or W. A D gene is named only where the DNA matches it firmly. The size entry is marked missing in some rows and otherwise reads once, few, many or a size class.

V gene	D gene	clone size	J gene	CDR3 DNA	CDR3 protein
TRBV20-1	TRBD2	-	TRBJ2-6	TGCAGTGCTAGGTGGGGGGGGGCTGGGGCCAACGTCCTGACTTTC	CSARWGGAGANVLTF
TRBV3-1	-	-	TRBJ1-1	TGTGCCAGCAGCCAAGTGCCCCAGGGTACGGAAGCTTTCTTT	CASSQVPQGTEAFF
TRBV6-1	-	few	TRBJ1-1	TGTGCCAGCAGACCCCCGGGGGGGAGCACTGAAGCTTTCTTT	CASRPPGGSTEAFF
TRBV5-1	TRBD2	many	TRBJ2-2	TGCGCCAGCAGCTACGGACTAGCGGCGAACACCGGGGAGCTGTTTTTT	CASSYGLAANTGELFF
TRBV29-1	TRBD1	many	TRBJ2-1	TGCAGCGTTCTGGGACAGGGGGCCATTTCCTACAATGAGCAGTTCTTC	CSVLGQGAISYNEQFF
TRBV5-8	-	few	TRBJ1-2	TGTGCCAGCAGCTTGATCACAGGGCGCGACTATGGCTACACCTTC	CASSLITGRDYGYTF
TRBV6-1	TRBD2	few	TRBJ2-3	TGTGCCAGCAGCCCGGGGACTAGCGGGGTGGGTACGCAGTATTTT	CASSPGTSGVGTQYF
TRBV3-1	TRBD2	many	TRBJ2-3	TGTGCCAGCAGCCTCGGGACTAGCGGGAATCCGCAGTATTTT	CASSLGTSGNPQYF
TRBV9	TRBD2	few	TRBJ2-2	TGTGCCAGCAGCGCCCCACTAGCGGGAGAGGACACCGGGGAGCTGTTTTTT	CASSAPLAGEDTGELFF
TRBV14	TRBD2	-	TRBJ2-5	TGTGCCAGCAGCCAATTAGCGGGGGTTGGTGAGACCCAGTACTTC	CASSQLAGVGETQYF
TRBV5-8	TRBD1	-	TRBJ2-3	TGTGCCAGCAGCTCAGGGACAGGGGGTGTCACAGATACGCAGTATTTT	CASSSGTGGVTDTQYF
TRBV4-1	-	many	TRBJ1-1	TGCGCCAGCAGAGGGACACTTCGGAACACTGAAGCTTTCTTT	CASRGTLRNTEAFF
TRBV5-6	-	-	TRBJ2-7	TGTGCCAGCAGCTTGGGTAGGGTTGAGCAGTACTTC	CASSLGRVEQYF